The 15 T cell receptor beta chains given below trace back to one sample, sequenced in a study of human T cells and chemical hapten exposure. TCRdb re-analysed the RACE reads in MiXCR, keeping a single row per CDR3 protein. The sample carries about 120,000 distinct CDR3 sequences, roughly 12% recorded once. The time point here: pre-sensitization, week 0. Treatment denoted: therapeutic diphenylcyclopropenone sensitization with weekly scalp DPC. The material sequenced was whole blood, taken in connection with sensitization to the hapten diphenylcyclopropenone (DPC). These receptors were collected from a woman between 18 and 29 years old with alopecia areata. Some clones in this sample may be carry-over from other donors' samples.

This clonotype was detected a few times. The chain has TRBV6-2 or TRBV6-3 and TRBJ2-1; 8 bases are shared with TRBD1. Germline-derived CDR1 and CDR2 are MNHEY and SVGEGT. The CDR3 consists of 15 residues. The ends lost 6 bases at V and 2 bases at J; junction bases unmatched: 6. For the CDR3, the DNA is TGTGCCAGCAGAACACAGGGGGTACCCTACAATGAGCAGTTCTTC. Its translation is CASRTQGVPYNEQFF.

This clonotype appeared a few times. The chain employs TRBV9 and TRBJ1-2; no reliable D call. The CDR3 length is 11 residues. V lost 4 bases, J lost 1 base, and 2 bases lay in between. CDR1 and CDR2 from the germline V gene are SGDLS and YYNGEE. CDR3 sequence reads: CASSFNYGYTF. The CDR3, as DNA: TGTGCCAGCAGCTTTAACTATGGCTACACCTTC.

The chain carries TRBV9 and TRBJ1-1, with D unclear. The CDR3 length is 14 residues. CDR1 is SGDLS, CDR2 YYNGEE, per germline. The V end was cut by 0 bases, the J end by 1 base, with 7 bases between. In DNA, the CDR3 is TGTGCCAGCAGCGTAGTAACGGGGAACACTGAAGCTTTCTTT. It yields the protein CASSVVTGNTEAFF. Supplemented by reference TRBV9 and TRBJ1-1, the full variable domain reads DSGVTQTPKHLITATGQRVTLRCSPRSGDLSVYWYQQSLDQGLQFLIQYYNGEERAKGNILERFSAQQFPDLHSELNLSSLELGDSALYFCASSVVTGNTEAFFGQGTRLTVV.

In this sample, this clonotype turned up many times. The CDR3: CASSRGLAGGAEQFF. CDR3 DNA: TGTGCCAGCAGCCGGGGACTAGCGGGGGGTGCTGAGCAGTTCTTC. The chain uses TRBV12-3 or TRBV12-4 and TRBJ2-1; 15 positions agree with TRBD2. The CDR3 extends over 15 amino acids. The J segment lost 9 bases and the V segment lost 6 bases, leaving 6 bases of the junction unmatched.

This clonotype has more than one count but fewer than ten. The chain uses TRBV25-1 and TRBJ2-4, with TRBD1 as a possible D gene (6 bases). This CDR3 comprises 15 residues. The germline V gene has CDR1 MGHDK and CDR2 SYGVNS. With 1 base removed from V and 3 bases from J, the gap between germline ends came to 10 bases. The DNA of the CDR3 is TGTGCCAGCAGTGAATTTGAGGGGGTCAAAAACATTCAGTACTTC. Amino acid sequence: CASSEFEGVKNIQYF.

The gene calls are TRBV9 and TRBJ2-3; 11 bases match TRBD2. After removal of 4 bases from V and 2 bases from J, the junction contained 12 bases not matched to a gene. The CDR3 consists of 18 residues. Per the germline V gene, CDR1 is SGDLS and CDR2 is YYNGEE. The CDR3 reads CASSPLPGTSGSTDTQYF. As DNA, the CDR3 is TGTGCCAGCAGCCCTCTCCCGGGGACTAGCGGTTCCACAGATACGCAGTATTTT.

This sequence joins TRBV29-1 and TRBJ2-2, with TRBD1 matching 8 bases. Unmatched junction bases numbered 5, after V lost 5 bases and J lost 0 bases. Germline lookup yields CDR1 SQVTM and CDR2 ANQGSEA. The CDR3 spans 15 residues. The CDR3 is CSVLGTGANTGELFF. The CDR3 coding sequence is TGCAGCGTTTTAGGGACAGGCGCGAACACCGGGGAGCTGTTTTTT.

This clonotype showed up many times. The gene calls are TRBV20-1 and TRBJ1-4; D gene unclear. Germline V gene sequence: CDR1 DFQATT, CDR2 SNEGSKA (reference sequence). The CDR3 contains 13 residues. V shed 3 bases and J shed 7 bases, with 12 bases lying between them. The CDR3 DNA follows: TGCAGTGCTAGTGGTCCGGACGGTGAAAAACTGTTTTTT. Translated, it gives CSASGPDGEKLFF.

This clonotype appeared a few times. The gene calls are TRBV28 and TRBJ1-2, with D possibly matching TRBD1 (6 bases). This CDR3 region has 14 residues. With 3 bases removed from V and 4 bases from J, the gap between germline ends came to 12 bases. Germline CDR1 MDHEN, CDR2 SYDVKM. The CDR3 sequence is CASSFPTGFYGYTF. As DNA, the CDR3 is TGTGCCAGCAGTTTCCCAACAGGGTTCTATGGCTACACCTTC.

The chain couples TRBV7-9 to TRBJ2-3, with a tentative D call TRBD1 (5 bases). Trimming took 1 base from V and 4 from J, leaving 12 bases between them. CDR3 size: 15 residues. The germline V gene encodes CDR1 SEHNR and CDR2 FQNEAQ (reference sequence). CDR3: CASSLGGRVADTQYF. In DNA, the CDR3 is TGTGCCAGCAGCTTAGGAGGCAGGGTTGCAGATACGCAGTATTTT.

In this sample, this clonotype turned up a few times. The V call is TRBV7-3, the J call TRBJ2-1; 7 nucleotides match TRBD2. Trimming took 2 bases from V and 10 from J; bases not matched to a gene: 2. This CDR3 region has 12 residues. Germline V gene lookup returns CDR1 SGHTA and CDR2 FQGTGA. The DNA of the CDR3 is TGTGCCAGCAGCTTATCAGCGGGGGAGCAGTTCTTC. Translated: CASSLSAGEQFF. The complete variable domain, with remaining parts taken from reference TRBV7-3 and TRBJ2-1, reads GAGVSQTPSNKVTEKGKYVELRCDPISGHTALYWYRQSLGQGPEFLIYFQGTGAADDSGLPNDRFFAVRPEGSVSTLKIQRTERGDSAVYLCASSLSAGEQFFGPGTRLTVL.

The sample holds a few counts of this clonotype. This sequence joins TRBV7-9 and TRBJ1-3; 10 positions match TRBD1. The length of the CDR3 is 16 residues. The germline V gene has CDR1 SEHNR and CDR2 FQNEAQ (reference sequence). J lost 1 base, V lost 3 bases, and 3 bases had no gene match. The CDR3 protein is CASSLTGGTSGNTIYF. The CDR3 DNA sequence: TGTGCCAGCAGCTTGACAGGGGGCACGTCTGGAAACACCATATATTTT. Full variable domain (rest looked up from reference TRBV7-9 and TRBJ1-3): DTGVSQNPRHKITKRGQNVTFRCDPISEHNRLYWYRQTLGQGPEFLTYFQNEAQLEKSRLLSDRFSAERPKGSFSTLEIQRTEQGDSAMYLCASSLTGGTSGNTIYFGEGSWLTVV.

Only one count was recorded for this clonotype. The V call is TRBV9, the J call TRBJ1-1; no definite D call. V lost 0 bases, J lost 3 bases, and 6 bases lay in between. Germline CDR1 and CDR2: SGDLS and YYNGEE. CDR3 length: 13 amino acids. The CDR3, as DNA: TGTGCCAGCAGCGTAGGAATGTACACTGAAGCTTTCTTT. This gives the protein CASSVGMYTEAFF.

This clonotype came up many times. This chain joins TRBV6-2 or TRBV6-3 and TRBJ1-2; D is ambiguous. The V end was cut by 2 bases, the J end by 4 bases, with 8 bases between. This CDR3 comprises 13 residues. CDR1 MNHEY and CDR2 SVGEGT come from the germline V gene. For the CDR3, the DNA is TGTGCCAGCAGTTACCGGACGGCCTATGGCTACACCTTC. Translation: CASSYRTAYGYTF.

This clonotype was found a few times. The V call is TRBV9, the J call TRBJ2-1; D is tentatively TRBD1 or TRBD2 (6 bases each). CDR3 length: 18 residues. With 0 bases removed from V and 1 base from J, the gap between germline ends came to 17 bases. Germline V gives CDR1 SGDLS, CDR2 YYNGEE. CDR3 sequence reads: CASSVGGGTRFSYNEQFF. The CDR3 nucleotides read TGTGCCAGCAGCGTAGGAGGAGGGACACGTTTTTCCTACAATGAGCAGTTCTTC.